This is a list of T cell receptor beta chains from one sample in a study of shared clonotypes between healthy human individuals. Repertoires were generated with immunoSEQ multiplex PCR, while TCRdb's copy carries only in-frame clones and drops some. The repertoire consists of approximately 2.3 million clones, with about 92% occurring once and the leading ten covering 0.39%. The sequencing input was naive CD4+ T cells from PBMCs. These receptor sequences come from a man aged 18 to 35 in good health. Some clones in this sample may be carry-over from other donors' samples. CDR3s include the opening cysteine and the closing phenylalanine or tryptophan. D genes are given only for firm matches.

D: -
V: TRBV9
CDR3: CASSAFGTASSGNTIYF

D: TRBD1
V: TRBV2
CDR3: CAGRTGQHGGYTF

D: -
V: TRBV9
CDR3: CASSVAIGRDETQYF

D: TRBD2
V: TRBV5-1
CDR3: CASSPGLADLYEQYF

D: -
V: TRBV25-1
CDR3: CASSEWRGSTDTQYF

D: TRBD2
V: TRBV30
CDR3: CAWRGLETSEINEQFF

D: TRBD1
V: TRBV5-1
CDR3: CASTRQGDFSGNTIYF

D: TRBD1
V: TRBV9
CDR3: CASSPRQGYYGYTF

D: -
V: TRBV2
CDR3: CASSRQESGGYTF

D: -
V: TRBV11-2
CDR3: CASSGGGTTDTQYF

D: -
V: TRBV18
CDR3: CASSPRGSNEKLFF